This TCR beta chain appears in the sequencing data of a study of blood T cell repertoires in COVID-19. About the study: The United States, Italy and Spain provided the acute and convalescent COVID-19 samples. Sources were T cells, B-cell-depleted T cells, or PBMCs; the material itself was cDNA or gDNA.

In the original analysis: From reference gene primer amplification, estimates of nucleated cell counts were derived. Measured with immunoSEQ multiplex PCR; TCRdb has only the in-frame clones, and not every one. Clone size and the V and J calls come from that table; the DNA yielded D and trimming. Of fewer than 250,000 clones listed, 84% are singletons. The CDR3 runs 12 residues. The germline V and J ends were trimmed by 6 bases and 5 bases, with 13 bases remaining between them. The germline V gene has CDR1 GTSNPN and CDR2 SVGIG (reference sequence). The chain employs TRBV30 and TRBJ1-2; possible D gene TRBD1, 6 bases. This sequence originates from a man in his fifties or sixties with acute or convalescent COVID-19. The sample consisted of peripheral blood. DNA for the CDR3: TGTGCCTGTTCCCTGGGGGCGTATGGCTACACCTTC. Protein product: CACSLGAYGYTF.